This TCR beta chain is drawn from a study of T cells after yellow fever vaccination (dated by TCRdb to the late 2010s). Broadly, across the study: Libraries from fractions with low cell numbers were prepared with the SMART-Seq v4 Ultra Low Input RNA kit. Blood was collected at multiple timepoints before and after primary and secondary immunization, and bulk PBMC replicates and cell subsets were isolated. Bulk TCR alpha and beta repertoires were sequenced longitudinally to track T-cell clones before and after primary and booster YFV17D yellow fever vaccination. The cohort comprised two healthy male donors, one aged 18 to 29 and one aged 30 to 40 years. Points the paper makes about the study in general: Computational filtering was needed because FACS-sorted repertoires could contain abundant contaminating clonotypes from the bulk population. A small fraction of clonotypes showed up in both the CD4 and CD8 compartments, probably as a result of convergent recombination. The secondary T-cell response was found to be weaker but faster than the primary response, with a peak reached on day 5 rather than on day 15. After the booster, most clones that had expanded after primary vaccination were detected again (almost 97% of CD4 and around nine tenths of CD8), suggesting broad maintenance of memory. Because the study included only a couple of donors, the extent to which the findings can be generalized is limited.

A word on this clonotype: Its specific antigen is unknown. No qualities accompany the bases; no much larger clone lies one base away.

TCR cDNA was synthesized by 5'RACE template switching, which introduced a universal primer site and unique molecular identifiers. Priming of cDNA synthesis was performed from both the TCR alpha and TCR beta constant segments. Libraries were amplified in two PCR steps, with sample barcodes and sequencing adapters added in the second step. Sequencing of libraries was done on Illumina HiSeq 2500 (2x100 bp) or NovaSeq (2x150 bp). From the authors' description of their analysis: MIGEC handled demultiplexing of reads and collapsing into UMI consensus sequences, while MiXCR performed V(D)J alignment. Vaccine-responding clonotypes were identified with edgeR using replicate PBMC samples, with FDR below 0.01 and a log2 fold change above 5 up to day 15 being required. Bulk clonotypes were assigned CD4 or CD8 identity according to which sequenced CD4 or CD8 repertoire held them at higher abundance. In-frame beta chains were kept once TCRdb had trimmed the public reads at Q25 with fastp and called clones with MiXCR. Each entry is one CDR3 protein sequence, shown with its most common DNA and genes. These V and J calls derive from TCRdb rather than the authors' analysis. A total of roughly 300,000 distinct CDR3 sequences appear in this sample, roughly 8.3% of them only once. The top ten constitute 17% of the sample.

Reading the label with the study, this specimen's treatment or condition is: live attenuated yellow fever vaccine strain. At every blood-draw timepoint, two biological replicates of bulk PBMCs were collected. PBMCs were isolated from peripheral blood using a standard Ficoll-Paque protocol. TriZol was used to extract RNA from bulk PBMCs, from CD4 and CD8 fractions, and from dextramer-positive and dextramer-negative fractions. The germline V gene (reference sequence) provides CDR1 LNHDA and CDR2 SQIVND. V drops 4 bases and J drops 3 bases, leaving 15 bases in between. Taken from cysteine to phenylalanine, the CDR3 has 15 residues. The CDR3 DNA has 45 bases and is translated from base 1.

The specimen comprised PBMCs, sampled about 41 days after the first yellow fever vaccination. This TCR derives from a young man who received the YFV17D yellow fever vaccine. The rearrangement combines TRBV19 with TRBJ1-1; the D gene cannot be resolved reliably. The CDR3 reads as follows: CASSRGEGADTEAFF. The DNA reads as follows: TGTGCCAGTAGTAGGGGAGAGGGAGCGGACACTGAAGCTTTCTTT.